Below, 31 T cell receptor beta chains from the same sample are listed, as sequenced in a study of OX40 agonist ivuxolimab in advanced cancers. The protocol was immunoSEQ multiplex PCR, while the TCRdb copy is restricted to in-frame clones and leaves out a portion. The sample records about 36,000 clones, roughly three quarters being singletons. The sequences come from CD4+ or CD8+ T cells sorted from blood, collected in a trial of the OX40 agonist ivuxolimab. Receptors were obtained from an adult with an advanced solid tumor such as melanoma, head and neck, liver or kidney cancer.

The CDR3 protein is CASSLAQGRSGELFF. The DNA for the CDR3 is TGTGCCAGCAGCTTAGCTCAGGGGCGGAGCGGGGAGCTGTTTTTT. The chain uses TRBV7-6 and TRBJ2-2; D perhaps matches TRBD1 (6 bases). This CDR3 is built from 15 residues. Trimming cost V 0 bases and J 7 bases, with 12 bases left between them. Looked up from germline, CDR1 is SGHVS and CDR2 is FNYEAQ.

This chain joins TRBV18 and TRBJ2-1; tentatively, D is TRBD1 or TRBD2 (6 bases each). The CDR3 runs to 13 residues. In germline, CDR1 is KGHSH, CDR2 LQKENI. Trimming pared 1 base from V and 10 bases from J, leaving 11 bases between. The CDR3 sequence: CASSPQGGDEQFF. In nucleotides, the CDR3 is TGTGCCAGCTCACCACAGGGGGGTGACGAGCAGTTCTTC.

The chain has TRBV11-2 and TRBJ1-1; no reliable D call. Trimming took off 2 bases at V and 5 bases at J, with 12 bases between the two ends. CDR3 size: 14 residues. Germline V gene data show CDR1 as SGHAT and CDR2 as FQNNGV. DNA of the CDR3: TGTGCCAGCAGCTTATTCGGGCGGAAAACTGAAGCTTTCTTT. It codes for CASSLFGRKTEAFF.

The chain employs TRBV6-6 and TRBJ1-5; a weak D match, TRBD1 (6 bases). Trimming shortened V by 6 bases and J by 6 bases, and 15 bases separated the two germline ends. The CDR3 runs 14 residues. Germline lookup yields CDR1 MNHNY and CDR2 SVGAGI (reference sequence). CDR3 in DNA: TGTGCCAGCAGAGCCCAAGGGGGGGGTCAGCCCCAGCATTTT. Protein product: CASRAQGGGQPQHF.

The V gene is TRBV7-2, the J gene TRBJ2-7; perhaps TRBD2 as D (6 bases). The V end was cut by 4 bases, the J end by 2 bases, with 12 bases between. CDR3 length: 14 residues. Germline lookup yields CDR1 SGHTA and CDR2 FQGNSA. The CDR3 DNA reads TGTGCCAGCAGCTCCGGGGCGGGGACCTACGAGCAGTACTTC. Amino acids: CASSSGAGTYEQYF.

The CDR3 spells CATLSGGAEDTQYF. The CDR3 DNA sequence: TGTGCCACCCTTAGCGGGGGGGCCGAAGATACGCAGTATTTT. The chain uses TRBV15 and TRBJ2-3, with 11 bases lining up with TRBD2. V was clipped by 8 bases and J by 5 bases; unmatched bases: 6. From germline, CDR1 is LNHNV and CDR2 YYDKDF (reference sequence). This CDR3 is built from 14 residues.

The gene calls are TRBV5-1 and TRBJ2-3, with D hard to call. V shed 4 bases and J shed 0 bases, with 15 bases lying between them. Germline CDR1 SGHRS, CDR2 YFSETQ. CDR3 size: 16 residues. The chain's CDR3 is CASSPWSRASTDTQYF. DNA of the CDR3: TGCGCCAGCAGCCCCTGGAGCCGTGCCAGCACAGATACGCAGTATTTT.

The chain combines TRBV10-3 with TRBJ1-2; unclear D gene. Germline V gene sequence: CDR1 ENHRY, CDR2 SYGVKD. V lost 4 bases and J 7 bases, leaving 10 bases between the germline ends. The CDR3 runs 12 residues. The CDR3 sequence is CAISVGGSGYTF. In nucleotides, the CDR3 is TGTGCCATCAGTGTCGGAGGGTCTGGCTACACCTTC.

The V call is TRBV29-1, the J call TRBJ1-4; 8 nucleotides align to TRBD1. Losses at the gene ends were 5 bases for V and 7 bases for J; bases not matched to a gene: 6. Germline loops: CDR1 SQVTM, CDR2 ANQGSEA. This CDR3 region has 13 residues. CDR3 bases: TGCAGCGTTTTAGGACAGGGTGGTGAAAAACTGTTTTTT. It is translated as CSVLGQGGEKLFF.

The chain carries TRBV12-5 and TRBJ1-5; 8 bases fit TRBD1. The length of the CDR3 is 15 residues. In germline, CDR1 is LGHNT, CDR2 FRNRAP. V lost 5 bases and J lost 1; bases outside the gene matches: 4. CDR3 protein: CASGPGGTSNQPQHF. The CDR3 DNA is TGTGCTAGTGGTCCAGGGGGCACGAGCAATCAGCCCCAGCATTTT.

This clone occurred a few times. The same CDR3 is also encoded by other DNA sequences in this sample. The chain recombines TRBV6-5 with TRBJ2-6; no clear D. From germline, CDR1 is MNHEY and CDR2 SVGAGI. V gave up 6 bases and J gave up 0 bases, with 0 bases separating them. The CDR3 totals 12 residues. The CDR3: CASSSGANVLTF. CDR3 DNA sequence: TGTGCCAGCAGCTCTGGGGCCAACGTCCTGACTTTC.

CDR3: CASSYGGTVQETQYF. CDR3 DNA sequence: TGTGCCAGCAGTTACGGGGGGACAGTACAAGAGACCCAGTACTTC. V gene TRBV6-6 combines with J gene TRBJ2-5; TRBD1 is a possible D gene (7 bases). This CDR3 is built from 15 residues. Germline assignment: CDR1 MNHNY and CDR2 SVGAGI (reference sequence). V lost 2 bases and J 2 bases, leaving 12 bases between the germline ends.

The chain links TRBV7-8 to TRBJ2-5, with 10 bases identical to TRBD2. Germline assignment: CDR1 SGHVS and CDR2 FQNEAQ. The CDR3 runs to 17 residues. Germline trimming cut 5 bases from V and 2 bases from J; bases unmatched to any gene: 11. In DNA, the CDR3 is TGTGCCAGCAGCGAGTTCGCGAGCGGGGGGGGACAAGAGACCCAGTACTTC. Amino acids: CASSEFASGGGQETQYF.

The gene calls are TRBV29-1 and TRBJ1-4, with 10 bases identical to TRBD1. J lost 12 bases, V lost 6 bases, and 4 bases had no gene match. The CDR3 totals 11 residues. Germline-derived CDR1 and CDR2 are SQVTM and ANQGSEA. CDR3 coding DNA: TGCAGCGTCTGGACAGGGGGTCAACTGTTTTTT. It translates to CSVWTGGQLFF.

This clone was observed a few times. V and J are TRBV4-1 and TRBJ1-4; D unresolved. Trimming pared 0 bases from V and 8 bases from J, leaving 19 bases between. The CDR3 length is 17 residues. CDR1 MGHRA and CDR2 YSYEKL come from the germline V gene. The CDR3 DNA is TGCGCCAGCAGCCAAGAGAGAATTACAGACGGAGAGGAAAAACTGTTTTTT. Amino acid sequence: CASSQERITDGEEKLFF.

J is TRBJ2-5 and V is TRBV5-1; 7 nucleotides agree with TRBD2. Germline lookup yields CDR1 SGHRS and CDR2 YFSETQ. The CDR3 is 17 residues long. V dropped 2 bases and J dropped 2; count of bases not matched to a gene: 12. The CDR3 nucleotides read TGCGCCAGCAGCTTAAATAGAAGCGGGGTCTCACAAGAGACCCAGTACTTC. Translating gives CASSLNRSGVSQETQYF.

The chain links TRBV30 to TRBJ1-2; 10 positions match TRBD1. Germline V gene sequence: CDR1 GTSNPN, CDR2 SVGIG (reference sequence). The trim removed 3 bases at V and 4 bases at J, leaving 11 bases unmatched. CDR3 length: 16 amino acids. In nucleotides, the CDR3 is TGTGCCTGGAGGAATCTCCGGGACAGGGGAATCTATGGCTACACCTTC. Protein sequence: CAWRNLRDRGIYGYTF.

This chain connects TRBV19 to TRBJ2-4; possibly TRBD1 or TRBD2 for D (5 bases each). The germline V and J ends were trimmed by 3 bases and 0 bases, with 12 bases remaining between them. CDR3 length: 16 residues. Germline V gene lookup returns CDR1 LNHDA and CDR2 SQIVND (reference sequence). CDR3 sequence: CASSIMGTLAKNIQYF. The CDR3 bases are TGTGCCAGTAGTATTATGGGGACCCTAGCCAAAAACATTCAGTACTTC.

DNA of the CDR3: TGTGCCAGCAGCGGTATAGCGGGGGTGGGTGCCTACGAGCAGTACTTC. Translation gives CASSGIAGVGAYEQYF. The chain combines TRBV11-2 with TRBJ2-7, with 9 bases lining up with TRBD2. The CDR3 loop spans 16 amino acids. With V trimmed by 5 bases and J by 2 bases, 10 bases remained unmatched. The germline V gene encodes CDR1 SGHAT and CDR2 FQNNGV.

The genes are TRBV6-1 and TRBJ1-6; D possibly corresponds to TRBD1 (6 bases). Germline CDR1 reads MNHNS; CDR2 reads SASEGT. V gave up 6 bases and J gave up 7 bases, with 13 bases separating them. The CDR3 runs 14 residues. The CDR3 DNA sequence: TGTGCCAGCAGCGCAGACAGGTTCAATTCACCCCTCCACTTT. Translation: CASSADRFNSPLHF.

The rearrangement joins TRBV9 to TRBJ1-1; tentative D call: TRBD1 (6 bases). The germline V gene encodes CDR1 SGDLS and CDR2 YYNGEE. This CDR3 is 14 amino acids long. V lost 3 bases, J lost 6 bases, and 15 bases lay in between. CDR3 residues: CASSETGMDAEAFF. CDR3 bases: TGTGCCAGCAGCGAAACAGGGATGGATGCTGAAGCTTTCTTT. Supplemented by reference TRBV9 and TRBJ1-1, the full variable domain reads DSGVTQTPKHLITATGQRVTLRCSPRSGDLSVYWYQQSLDQGLQFLIQYYNGEERAKGNILERFSAQQFPDLHSELNLSSLELGDSALYFCASSETGMDAEAFFGQGTRLTVV.

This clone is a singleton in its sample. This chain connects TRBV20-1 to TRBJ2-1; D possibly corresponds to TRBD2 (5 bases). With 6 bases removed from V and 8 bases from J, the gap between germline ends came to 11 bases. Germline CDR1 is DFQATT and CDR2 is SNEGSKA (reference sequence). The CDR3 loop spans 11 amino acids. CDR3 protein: CSADSADEQFF. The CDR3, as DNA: TGCAGTGCCGACTCAGCGGATGAGCAGTTCTTC.

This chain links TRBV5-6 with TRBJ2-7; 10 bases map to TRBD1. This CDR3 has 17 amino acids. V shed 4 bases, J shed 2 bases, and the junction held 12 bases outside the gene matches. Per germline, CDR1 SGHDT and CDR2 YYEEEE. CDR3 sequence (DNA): TGTGCCAGCAGCGACGCCGGGACAGGGGCCGACGCCTACGAGCAGTACTTC. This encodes CASSDAGTGADAYEQYF.

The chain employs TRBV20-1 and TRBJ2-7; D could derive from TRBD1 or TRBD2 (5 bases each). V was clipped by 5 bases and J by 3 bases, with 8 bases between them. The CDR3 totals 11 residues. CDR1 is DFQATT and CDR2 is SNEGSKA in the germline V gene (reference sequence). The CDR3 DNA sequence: TGCAGTGCTGGGGACGGCTACGAGCAGTACTTC. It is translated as CSAGDGYEQYF.

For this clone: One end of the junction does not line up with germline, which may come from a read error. Here the CDR3 DNA reads TGTGCCAGCAGTTACCTTCAGGGATCGGCCCACGAGCAGTACTTC. Its protein product is CASSYLQGSAHEQYF. The chain uses TRBV10-3 and TRBJ2-7; D is possibly TRBD1 (5 bases). Germline lookup yields CDR1 ENHRY and CDR2 SYGVKD. The CDR3 loop spans 15 amino acids.

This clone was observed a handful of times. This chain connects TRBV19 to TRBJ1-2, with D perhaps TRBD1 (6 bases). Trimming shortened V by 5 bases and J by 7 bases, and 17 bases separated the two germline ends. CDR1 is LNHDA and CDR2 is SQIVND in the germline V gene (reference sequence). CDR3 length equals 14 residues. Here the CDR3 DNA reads TGTGCCAGTAGTTCACAGGGATCGCGAGGTGGCTACACCTTC. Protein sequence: CASSSQGSRGGYTF.

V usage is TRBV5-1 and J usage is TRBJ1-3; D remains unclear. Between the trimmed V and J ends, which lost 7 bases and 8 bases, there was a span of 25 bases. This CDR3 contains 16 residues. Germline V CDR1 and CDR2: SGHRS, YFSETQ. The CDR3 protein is CASSPTATTGFHTIYF. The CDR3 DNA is TGCGCCAGCTCACCCACGGCGACGACGGGATTTCACACCATATATTTT.

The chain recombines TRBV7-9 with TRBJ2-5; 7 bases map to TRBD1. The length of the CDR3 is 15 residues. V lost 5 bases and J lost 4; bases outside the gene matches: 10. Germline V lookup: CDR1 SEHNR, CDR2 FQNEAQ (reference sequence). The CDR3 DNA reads TGTGCCAGCAGCGTACAGGGGTTAGTAGGAGAGACCCAGTACTTC. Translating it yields CASSVQGLVGETQYF.

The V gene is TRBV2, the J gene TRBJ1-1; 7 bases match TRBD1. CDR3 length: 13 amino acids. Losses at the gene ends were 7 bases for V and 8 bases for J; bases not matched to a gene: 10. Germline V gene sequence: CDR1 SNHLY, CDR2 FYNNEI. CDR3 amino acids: CASIPGRGGEAFF. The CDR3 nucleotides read TGTGCCAGCATCCCCGGGAGAGGGGGCGAAGCTTTCTTT.

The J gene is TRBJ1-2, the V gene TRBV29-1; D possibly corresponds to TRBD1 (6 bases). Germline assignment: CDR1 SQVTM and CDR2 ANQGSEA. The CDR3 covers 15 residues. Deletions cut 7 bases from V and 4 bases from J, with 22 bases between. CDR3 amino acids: CSGLRSGGEGYGYTF. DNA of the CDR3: TGCAGCGGCTTGAGGTCGGGGGGCGAGGGCTATGGCTACACCTTC.

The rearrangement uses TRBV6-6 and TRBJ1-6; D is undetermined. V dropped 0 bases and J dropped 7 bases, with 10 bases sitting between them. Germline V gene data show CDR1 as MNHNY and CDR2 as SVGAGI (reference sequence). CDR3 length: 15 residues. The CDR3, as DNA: TGTGCCAGCAGTTACTCTTCCAGTACCAATTCACCCCTCCACTTT. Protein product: CASSYSSSTNSPLHF.